Presented here are 28 T cell receptor beta chains from one specimen sequenced in a study of blood T cells in healthy people across ages. Then a second PCR, running roughly 7 to 11 cycles, was carried out with a sample-barcoded 5' primer and a J-beta primer mix. Using its own MiXCR run on the 5' RACE reads, TCRdb lists one record per CDR3 protein. The table includes about 640,000 distinct CDR3 sequences, roughly 50% detected once. The specimen was blood. These receptors originate from a man in his fifties or sixties in good health.

The V call is TRBV20-1, the J call TRBJ1-4; 9 nucleotides match TRBD1. Germline lookup yields CDR1 DFQATT and CDR2 SNEGSKA (reference sequence). The V gene end was trimmed by 5 bases and the J gene end by 7 bases; junction bases not matched to a gene: 14. This CDR3 has 16 amino acids. CDR3 loop: CSARTGAPTSREKLFF. The CDR3 nucleotides read TGCAGTGCTCGGACAGGGGCTCCTACATCTCGTGAAAAACTGTTTTTT.

The CDR3 coding sequence is TGTGCCACTACCGGGCCCAGCACAGATACGCAGTATTTT. Translating gives CATTGPSTDTQYF. The chain joins TRBV24-1 to TRBJ2-3, with unresolved D. Germline CDR1 is KGHDR and CDR2 is SFDVKD. The CDR3 has 13 residues. V was shortened by 10 bases and J by 0 bases, with 10 bases between the two germline ends.

The sample holds one count of this clonotype. V usage is TRBV12-3 or TRBV12-4 and J usage is TRBJ1-6, with a possible D match to TRBD1 (5 bases). Trimming removed 7 bases at V and 9 bases at J, with 16 bases between. The CDR3 is made up of 14 amino acids. CDR3 in DNA: TGTGCCAGCAAGGACTCAGGGCAGGGTTCACCCCTCCACTTT. It translates to CASKDSGQGSPLHF.

The V call is TRBV20-1, the J call TRBJ2-7; TRBD1 aligns across 9 bases. Unmatched junction bases numbered 9, after V lost 6 bases and J lost 3 bases. The germline V gene has CDR1 DFQATT and CDR2 SNEGSKA (reference sequence). This CDR3 has 14 residues. The CDR3 reads CSARRTGVGYEQYF. The CDR3 DNA follows: TGCAGTGCCCGCCGGACAGGGGTGGGCTACGAGCAGTACTTC.

With regard to this clonotype: A much larger clone sits a single nucleotide away, making a read error possible. The chain employs TRBV3-1 and TRBJ2-1, with D possibly being TRBD2 (6 bases). The J call is doubtful: the DNA matches TRBJ2-7 better. Germline CDR1 LGHDT, CDR2 YNNKEL (reference sequence). The CDR3 consists of 16 residues. The CDR3 spells CASSPYSGSSYNEQYF. In DNA form, the CDR3 reads TGTGCCAGCAGCCCCTATAGCGGTAGCTCCTACAATGAGCAGTACTTC.

The V call is TRBV20-1, the J call TRBJ1-6; TRBD1 matches 7 bases. V lost 4 bases to trimming and J lost 7 bases; unmatched junction nucleotides: 10. From germline, CDR1 is DFQATT and CDR2 SNEGSKA (reference sequence). The CDR3 has 15 residues. The CDR3, as DNA: TGCAGTGCTACCGGACAGGCCGGCGCGAATTCACCCCTCCACTTT. This gives the protein CSATGQAGANSPLHF.

The V gene is TRBV9, the J gene TRBJ2-2, with D perhaps assigned TRBD1 or TRBD2 (5 bases each). Germline lookup yields CDR1 SGDLS and CDR2 YYNGEE. The ends were cut back, 0 bases at V and 5 bases at J, with 14 bases in the middle. CDR3 size: 16 residues. The CDR3: CASSVEVGVATGELFF. As DNA, the CDR3 is TGTGCCAGCAGCGTAGAGGTGGGGGTAGCGACCGGGGAGCTGTTTTTT.

The chain carries TRBV15 and TRBJ2-3; 10 bases line up with TRBD2. CDR1 and CDR2 (germline): LNHNV, YYDKDF (reference sequence). The length of the CDR3 is 17 residues. V trimming: 5 bases; J trimming: 3 bases; junction bases outside the gene matches: 11. The CDR3 bases are TGTGCCACCAGCGCCCCTCTACTAGCGGGAAGGACAGATACGCAGTATTTT. Protein: CATSAPLLAGRTDTQYF. Full variable domain (rest looked up from reference TRBV15 and TRBJ2-3): DAMVIQNPRYQVTQFGKPVTLSCSQTLNHNVMYWYQQKSSQAPKLLFHYYDKDFNNEADTPDNFQSRRPNTSFCFLDIRSPGLGDTAMYLCATSAPLLAGRTDTQYFGPGTRLTVL.

CDR3 residues: CSARVGTSGGETQYF. CDR3 in DNA: TGCAGTGCTAGAGTGGGGACTAGCGGGGGGGAGACCCAGTACTTC. This sequence joins TRBV20-1 and TRBJ2-5, with 15 bases identical to TRBD2. CDR1 is DFQATT and CDR2 is SNEGSKA in the germline V gene (reference sequence). This CDR3 contains 15 residues. The V segment lost 1 base and the J segment 5 bases; nucleotides outside the gene matches: 2.

This clonotype was detected only a few times. The chain joins TRBV18 to TRBJ2-7, with a weak D call TRBD2 (7 bases). This CDR3 region has 14 residues. Trimming shortened V by 3 bases and J by 2 bases, and 11 bases separated the two germline ends. From germline, CDR1 is KGHSH and CDR2 LQKENI. CDR3 sequence (DNA): TGTGCCAGCTCACCGGGGGGGCCAGCCTACGAGCAGTACTTC. This sequence encodes CASSPGGPAYEQYF. The whole variable domain, filled in from reference TRBV18 and TRBJ2-7, reads NAGVMQNPRHLVRRRGQEARLRCSPMKGHSHVYWYRQLPEEGLKFMVYLQKENIIDESGMPKERFSAEFPKEGPSILRIQQVVRGDSAAYFCASSPGGPAYEQYFGPGTRLTVT.

The V gene is TRBV10-3, the J gene TRBJ2-5; D unresolved. Trimming cost V 10 bases and J 2 bases, with 14 bases left between them. The CDR3 is made up of 13 amino acids. CDR1 is ENHRY and CDR2 is SYGVKD in the germline V gene. The CDR3 here is CATVDQRQETQYF. DNA for the CDR3: TGTGCCACGGTCGACCAAAGGCAAGAGACCCAGTACTTC.

The CDR3 sequence: CASRRGEQETQYF. CDR3 nucleotides: TGTGCCAGCCGTCGAGGGGAACAAGAGACCCAGTACTTC. The chain couples TRBV2 to TRBJ2-5; either TRBD1 or TRBD2 may supply D (5 bases each). The CDR3 sequence is 13 residues long. From germline, CDR1 is SNHLY and CDR2 FYNNEI. Trimming pared 8 bases from V and 2 bases from J, leaving 12 bases between.

The chain links TRBV12-3 or TRBV12-4 to TRBJ2-1; 8 bases line up with TRBD1. The V gene end was trimmed by 1 base and the J gene end by 7 bases; junction bases not matched to a gene: 6. This CDR3 region has 15 residues. The CDR3 nucleotides are TGTGCCAGCAGTTTAGGGGACAGGTTACAGAATGAGCAGTTCTTC. Translated: CASSLGDRLQNEQFF.

This clonotype was seen repeatedly, ten times or more. The chain carries TRBV5-6 and TRBJ2-5; TRBD1 matches 10 bases. Per the germline V gene, CDR1 is SGHDT and CDR2 is YYEEEE. The CDR3 is 15 residues long. V shed 3 bases and J 6 bases; nucleotides not matched to a gene: 8. Here the CDR3 reads CASSSIDRGRKTQYF. CDR3 coding DNA: TGTGCCAGCAGCTCCATCGACAGGGGGCGGAAGACCCAGTACTTC. Full variable domain (remainder filled in from reference TRBV5-6 and TRBJ2-5): DAGVTQSPTHLIKTRGQQVTLRCSPKSGHDTVSWYQQALGQGPQFIFQYYEEEERQRGNFPDRFSGHQFPNYSSELNVNALLLGDSALYLCASSSIDRGRKTQYFGPGTRLLVL.

The chain is built from TRBV6-5 and TRBJ1-6, with TRBD1 as a possible D gene (6 bases). V was shortened by 6 bases and J by 4 bases, with 10 bases between the two germline ends. The CDR3 contains 14 residues. Germline CDR1 is MNHEY and CDR2 is SVGAGI. The CDR3 coding sequence is TGTGCCAGCAGGGAACAGGGATATAATTCACCCCTCCACTTT. The encoded protein is CASREQGYNSPLHF.

CDR3 sequence: CASSAQTGANEKLFF. The CDR3 DNA reads TGTGCCAGCAGTGCACAGACAGGAGCTAATGAAAAACTGTTTTTT. The chain combines TRBV12-3 or TRBV12-4 with TRBJ1-4, with D maybe TRBD1 (6 bases). CDR3 length equals 15 residues. Trimming shortened V by 5 bases and J by 3 bases, and 13 bases separated the two germline ends.

V is TRBV21-1 and J is TRBJ2-7; no DNA check was done on the table's D call, TRBD2. TRBV21-1 has pseudogene status. The CDR3 is 21 amino acids. The CDR3 loop is CASSKGGSGGTNPPSPYEQYF. DNA of the CDR3: TGTGCCAGCAGCAAGGGTGGTAGCGGGGGGACAAACCCACCCTCACCCTACGAGCAGTACTTC.

V and J are TRBV29-1 and TRBJ2-3; possible D gene TRBD2, 6 bases. The germline CDR1 and CDR2 sequences are SQVTM and ANQGSEA. Trimming cost V 4 bases and J 0 bases, with 11 bases left between them. The length of the CDR3 is 14 residues. The CDR3: CSVGAGLSTDTQYF. The CDR3 DNA follows: TGCAGCGTTGGGGCGGGACTCAGCACAGATACGCAGTATTTT.

Remarks on this clonotype: The junction departs from germline at one end; a sequencing error may be responsible. The V and J genes are TRBV29-1 and TRBJ1-2; D gene ambiguous. CDR3 length: 14 amino acids. Looked up from germline, CDR1 is SQVTM and CDR2 is ANQGSEA. CDR3 region: CSVEEGPTNYDYTF. In nucleotides, the CDR3 is TGCAGCGTTGAAGAAGGCCCCACTAACTATGACTACACCTTC.

The gene calls are TRBV9 and TRBJ2-6; no reliable D call. Germline CDR1 and CDR2: SGDLS and YYNGEE. The CDR3 sequence is 15 residues long. V was pared by 6 bases and J by 0 bases, with 10 bases between. CDR3 bases: TGTGCCAGCACCCCACATCCCTCTGGGGCCAACGTCCTGACTTTC. Amino acids: CASTPHPSGANVLTF.

The chain joins TRBV4-1 to TRBJ2-3; 12 bases align to TRBD2. The CDR3 is made up of 16 amino acids. V lost 4 bases, J lost 7 bases, and 9 bases stayed unmatched. Per the germline V gene, CDR1 is MGHRA and CDR2 is YSYEKL. The CDR3 coding sequence is TGCGCCAGCAGCCGCTGGACTAGCGGGGAAGAAAATACGCAGTATTTT. Translating gives CASSRWTSGEENTQYF.

This chain uses TRBV27 with TRBJ2-2, with 10 bases fitting TRBD1. The junction had 4 bases not matched to a gene; V was cut back by 5 bases and J by 7 bases. CDR3 length: 14 amino acids. CDR1 and CDR2 (germline): MNHEY, SMNVEV (reference sequence). CDR3 coding DNA: TGTGCCAGCAGTATGGGACAGGGGTACGGGGAGCTGTTTTTT. Encoded protein: CASSMGQGYGELFF.

The genes are TRBV6-5 and TRBJ1-2; D is unclear. Trimming cost V 0 bases and J 5 bases, with 10 bases left between them. Germline assignment: CDR1 MNHEY and CDR2 SVGAGI. The CDR3 runs to 14 residues. The CDR3 region has the DNA TGTGCCAGCAGTTACTCTGCAGCGAGATATGGCTACACCTTC. It translates to CASSYSAARYGYTF.

This chain uses TRBV10-3 with TRBJ1-2; D not resolved. The CDR3 is made up of 14 amino acids. The V and J ends lost 3 bases and 2 bases respectively, with 10 bases between them. Germline V gives CDR1 ENHRY, CDR2 SYGVKD. The CDR3 bases are TGTGCCATCAGTGATTCGGGCAGGAACTATGGCTACACCTTC. Protein: CAISDSGRNYGYTF.

The chain carries TRBV7-2 and TRBJ1-5; 7 nucleotides match TRBD1. With V trimmed by 2 bases and J by 3 bases, 4 bases remained unmatched. The germline V gene has CDR1 SGHTA and CDR2 FQGNSA. The CDR3 is 15 residues long. Here the CDR3 reads CASSLSQGSNQPQHF. CDR3 DNA: TGTGCCAGCAGCTTATCACAGGGGTCCAATCAGCCCCAGCATTTT.

The rearrangement uses TRBV20-1 and TRBJ2-4; the match to TRBD1 covers 9 bases. The CDR3 consists of 14 residues. Germline CDR1 is DFQATT and CDR2 is SNEGSKA (reference sequence). Losses at the gene ends were 4 bases for V and 11 bases for J; bases not matched to a gene: 12. CDR3: CSAIEGTGKEFQYF. CDR3 nucleotides: TGCAGTGCTATCGAGGGGACAGGGAAAGAATTTCAGTACTTC.

The rearrangement links TRBV28 to TRBJ2-4, with unresolved D. This CDR3 is 16 amino acids long. CDR1 MDHEN and CDR2 SYDVKM come from the germline V gene. Between the trimmed V and J ends, which lost 7 bases and 3 bases, there was a span of 19 bases. CDR3 residues: CASTVGPILGKNIQYF. The CDR3, as DNA: TGTGCCAGCACCGTGGGTCCCATCCTGGGCAAAAACATTCAGTACTTC. Full variable domain (remainder filled in from reference TRBV28 and TRBJ2-4): DVKVTQSSRYLVKRTGEKVFLECVQDMDHENMFWYRQDPGLGLRLIYFSYDVKMKEKGDIPEGYSVSREKKERFSLILESASTNQTSMYLCASTVGPILGKNIQYFGAGTRLSVL.

This clonotype came up a few times. The chain combines TRBV11-3 with TRBJ2-5; 16 nucleotides line up with TRBD2. V lost 5 bases, J lost 3 bases, and 3 bases stayed unmatched. This CDR3 is built from 16 residues. Germline CDR1 reads SGHNT; CDR2 reads YENEEA. In nucleotides, the CDR3 is TGTGCCAGCAGCCCTGGGACTAGCGGGGGGGAAGAGACCCAGTACTTC. This encodes CASSPGTSGGEETQYF.